This T cell receptor beta chain was retrieved from a study of cytomegalovirus exposure and HLA in healthy donors. Overall study findings and caveats: Researchers catalogued approximately 170 TCR beta chains as cytomegalovirus-associated. First-cohort TCR clusters tended to co-occur in the roughly 130 validation repertoires, a later analysis found. The study found most TCR sequences rare, yet found some public TCRs in many donors.

This clone was observed once. Its antigen is still unknown. The table came from immunoSEQ multiplex PCR; TCRdb's copy has only in-frame clones and leaves some out. This table holds roughly 250,000 clones, approximately 86% found once. V was cut by 5 bases and J by 1 base, with 17 bases left in between. The V gene's germline CDR1 is LNHDA and CDR2 SQIVND (reference sequence). CDR3 length equals 16 residues. The genes are TRBV19 and TRBJ1-2; TRBD1 is a possible D gene (6 bases). Sequenced input: PBMCs. This receptor was taken from a young woman in good health and CMV-seropositive. The CDR3 coding sequence is TGTGCCAGTAGTCTCCCAACAGGGATTCTTAACTATGGCTACACCTTC. This codes for CASSLPTGILNYGYTF.